Listed below are T cell receptor beta chains from one sample, sequenced in a study of blood T cell repertoires in COVID-19. Profiling relied on immunoSEQ multiplex PCR, and the TCRdb table lists in-frame clones only, not all of them. There are about 87,000 clones in the sample; over 70% occur only once, and about 4.2% lies in the top ten. Sequencing was performed on peripheral blood. All receptors derive from a woman aged 45-65 years with acute or convalescent COVID-19. Each CDR3 is given with its conserved first and last residue. Each record gives: CDR3 protein, CDR3 DNA, J gene, D gene, V gene, clone size. D genes are given only for firm matches. Clone size is shown for a subset of rows, as once, few, many or a class of expanded clone.

CASSSDWTEPYYNEQFF	TGTGCCAGCAGTTCCGACTGGACAGAGCCTTACTACAATGAGCAGTTCTTC	TRBJ2-1	-	TRBV27	few
CASSYPGSLITYTF	TGTGCCAGCAGTTATCCCGGGAGCCTCATAACCTACACCTTC	TRBJ1-2	-	TRBV6-2/TRBV6-3	-
CASSYRTDGNTIYF	TGTGCCAGCAGTTATCGGACAGACGGAAACACCATATATTTT	TRBJ1-3	-	TRBV6-6	few
CASRGGQGAYEQYF	TGTGCCAGCAGAGGCGGACAGGGGGCCTACGAGCAGTACTTC	TRBJ2-7	TRBD1	TRBV2	-
CASSQAEGGSTEAFF	TGCGCCAGCAGCCAAGCAGAGGGGGGGAGCACTGAAGCTTTCTTT	TRBJ1-1	-	TRBV4-3	-
CASSRIETGDQPQHF	TGTGCCAGCAGTCGAATCGAGACGGGGGATCAGCCCCAGCATTTT	TRBJ1-5	-	TRBV28	-
CASSQALFGQFYGYTF	TGTGCCAGCAGCCAAGCTCTCTTTGGACAGTTCTATGGCTACACCTTC	TRBJ1-2	-	TRBV3-1/TRBV3-2	-
CASSVGGRGRDEQFF	TGTGCCAGCAGCGTAGGGGGCAGGGGGCGGGATGAGCAGTTCTTC	TRBJ2-1	TRBD1	TRBV9	-
CASSDPHVRAQETQYF	TGTGCCAGCAGTGATCCCCACGTGCGGGCCCAAGAGACCCAGTACTTC	TRBJ2-5	-	TRBV25-1	-
CASSLTGADTQYF	TGTGCCAGCAGCCTTACAGGGGCAGATACGCAGTATTTT	TRBJ2-3	TRBD1	TRBV5-4	once
CASSEYGTGYYEQYF	TGTGCCAGCAGTGAATATGGGACAGGATACTACGAGCAGTACTTC	TRBJ2-7	TRBD1	TRBV6-1	-
CASTGLRTEAFF	TGTGCCAGCACCGGGTTGCGCACTGAAGCTTTCTTT	TRBJ1-1	-	TRBV2	once
CASSFSGTRSFSTDTQYF	TGTGCCAGCAGTTTTTCCGGGACTAGAAGTTTTAGCACAGATACGCAGTATTTT	TRBJ2-3	TRBD2	TRBV27	-
CASSLGGSNQPQHF	TGTGCCAGCAGTTTAGGGGGGAGCAATCAGCCCCAGCATTTT	TRBJ1-5	-	TRBV28	-
CASSYSHIANRATYEQYF	TGTGCCAGCAGTTACTCCCACATCGCAAACAGGGCCACCTACGAGCAGTACTTC	TRBJ2-7	-	TRBV6-2/TRBV6-3	few
CASGLPGNQPQHF	TGTGCCAGCGGTCTACCGGGCAATCAGCCCCAGCATTTT	TRBJ1-5	-	TRBV2	-
CASSLGRGGGYTF	TGTGCCAGCAGTTTGGGCCGAGGAGGAGGCTACACCTTC	TRBJ1-2	-	TRBV6-2/TRBV6-3	-